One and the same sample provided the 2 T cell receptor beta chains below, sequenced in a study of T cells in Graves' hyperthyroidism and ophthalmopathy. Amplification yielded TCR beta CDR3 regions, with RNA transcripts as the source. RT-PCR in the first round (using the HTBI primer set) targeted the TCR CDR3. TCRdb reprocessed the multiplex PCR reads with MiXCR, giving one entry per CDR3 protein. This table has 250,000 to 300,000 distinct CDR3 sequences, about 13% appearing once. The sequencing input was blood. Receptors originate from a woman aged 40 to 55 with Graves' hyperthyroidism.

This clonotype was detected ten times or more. CDR3 coding DNA: TGCAGTGCCCATCCCACAGGGCTCTACGAGCAGTACTTC. As protein: CSAHPTGLYEQYF. The J gene is TRBJ2-7, the V gene TRBV20-1; D is perhaps TRBD1 (6 bases). This CDR3 spans 13 amino acids. CDR1 and CDR2 (germline): DFQATT, SNEGSKA (reference sequence). Trimming took off 6 bases at V and 3 bases at J, with 15 bases between the two ends.

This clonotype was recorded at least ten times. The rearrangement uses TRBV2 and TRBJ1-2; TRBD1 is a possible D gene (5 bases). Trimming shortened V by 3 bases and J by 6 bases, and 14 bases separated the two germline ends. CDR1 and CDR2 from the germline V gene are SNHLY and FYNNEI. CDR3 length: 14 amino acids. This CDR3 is CASSEPGTRDGYTF. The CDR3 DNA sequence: TGTGCCAGCAGTGAGCCAGGGACCCGGGATGGCTACACCTTC. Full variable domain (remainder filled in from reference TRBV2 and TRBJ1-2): EPEVTQTPSHQVTQMGQEVILRCVPISNHLYFYWYRQILGQKVEFLVSFYNNEISEKSEIFDDQFSVERPDGSNFTLKIRSTKLEDSAMYFCASSEPGTRDGYTFGSGTRLTVV.